The sequence of this T cell receptor beta chain was determined in a study of blood T cell repertoires in COVID-19. The table came from immunoSEQ multiplex PCR; TCRdb's copy has only in-frame clones and leaves some out. The sample lists about 190,000 clones, roughly four fifths occurring once. CDR1 and CDR2 (germline): MDHEN, SYDVKM. V was clipped by 5 bases and J by 4 bases; unmatched bases: 10. The CDR3 runs to 15 residues. Only a few counts were recorded for this clone. This TCR came from a man between 25 and 39 years old with active or convalescent COVID-19. V gene TRBV28 combines with J gene TRBJ1-1, with TRBD1 matching over 7 bases. The specimen was peripheral blood. The CDR3 DNA reads TGTGCCAGCAGTCTAACGCAGGGGGTTAGCACTGAAGCTTTCTTT. It codes for CASSLTQGVSTEAFF. Using reference TRBV28 and TRBJ1-1 for the parts outside the CDR3, the full variable domain is DVKVTQSSRYLVKRTGEKVFLECVQDMDHENMFWYRQDPGLGLRLIYFSYDVKMKEKGDIPEGYSVSREKKERFSLILESASTNQTSMYLCASSLTQGVSTEAFFGQGTRLTVV.